The 26 T cell receptor beta chains presented below share a single source sample, sequenced in a study of T cell responses to AZD1222 COVID-19 vaccine. Using immunoSEQ multiplex PCR, the repertoire was profiled, and TCRdb retains in-frame clones only, with some absent. Here the sample spans approximately 150,000 clones, about nine tenths being singletons. The sample consisted of peripheral blood, taken 28 days after the second AZD1222 dose. The receptors stem from an adult who received the AZD1222 COVID-19 vaccine.

The gene calls are TRBV28 and TRBJ2-2, with D unclear. V lost 8 bases and J lost 0, with 7 bases in between. CDR1 is MDHEN, CDR2 SYDVKM, per germline. There are 13 residues in the CDR3. The CDR3 here is CASWAPNTGELFF. DNA for the CDR3: TGTGCCAGCTGGGCTCCGAACACCGGGGAGCTGTTTTTT.

This clone was seen only once. The J gene is TRBJ2-3, the V gene TRBV6-1; D ambiguous. Trimming removed 4 bases from V and 0 bases from J, with 8 bases in between. The CDR3 is 14 amino acids. CDR1 is MNHNS and CDR2 is SASEGT in the germline V gene. The CDR3 nucleotides are TGTGCCAGCAGTGGGGTCAGTAGCACAGATACGCAGTATTTT. Its protein product is CASSGVSSTDTQYF.

The chain is built from TRBV18 and TRBJ1-1; D is ambiguous. The germline V and J ends were trimmed by 3 bases and 0 bases, with 8 bases remaining between them. The germline V gene encodes CDR1 KGHSH and CDR2 LQKENI. The CDR3 loop spans 14 amino acids. Written as DNA, the CDR3 is TGTGCCAGCTCACCGGCCCAGATGAACACTGAAGCTTTCTTT. It translates to CASSPAQMNTEAFF.

The chain recombines TRBV29-1 with TRBJ2-1, with 9 bases that match TRBD2. This CDR3 is built from 14 residues. The ends lost 4 bases at V and 6 bases at J; junction bases unmatched: 7. Germline-derived CDR1 and CDR2 are SQVTM and ANQGSEA. The CDR3 nucleotides are TGCAGCGTTGTCGGCGGGAGGGCGGTCAATGAGCAGTTCTTC. This encodes CSVVGGRAVNEQFF.

About this clone itself: Other DNA sequences in the sample encode the same CDR3. The chain couples TRBV27 to TRBJ1-5, with TRBD1 as a possible D gene (5 bases). Germline lookup yields CDR1 MNHEY and CDR2 SMNVEV (reference sequence). Trimming removed 2 bases at V and 2 bases at J, with 7 bases between. There are 14 residues in the CDR3. CDR3 in amino acids: CASSLGGGNQPQHF. CDR3 coding DNA: TGTGCCAGCAGTTTAGGGGGGGGCAATCAGCCCCAGCATTTT.

This CDR3 is CASYEGPVNTEAFF. The CDR3 DNA follows: TGCGCCAGTTACGAGGGGCCCGTGAACACTGAAGCTTTCTTT. The chain is built from TRBV5-1 and TRBJ1-1; perhaps TRBD1 as D (5 bases). Germline V CDR1 and CDR2: SGHRS, YFSETQ. V shed 8 bases and J shed 0 bases, with 14 bases lying between them. The CDR3 spans 14 residues.

The gene calls are TRBV10-1 and TRBJ2-7, with 14 nucleotides matching TRBD2. This CDR3 comprises 14 residues. Germline V gene data show CDR1 as WNHNN and CDR2 as SYGVQD (reference sequence). Trimming at V came to 6 bases and at J to 5 bases, leaving 3 bases not matched to a gene. CDR3 sequence (DNA): TGCGCCAGCAGGGGACTAGCGGGGGACCACGAGCAGTACTTC. It yields the protein CASRGLAGDHEQYF.

V gene TRBV12-3 or TRBV12-4 combines with J gene TRBJ1-1; tentative D call: TRBD1 (5 bases). The V end was cut by 3 bases, the J end by 5 bases, with 10 bases between. The CDR3 spans 13 residues. As DNA, the CDR3 is TGTGCCAGCAGTTTCGGGGCGGGGACTGAAGCTTTCTTT. It specifies CASSFGAGTEAFF.

The V gene is TRBV6-5, the J gene TRBJ1-1, with 7 bases lining up with TRBD1. CDR1 and CDR2 (germline): MNHEY, SVGAGI. CDR3 size: 11 residues. V lost 6 bases to trimming and J lost 8 bases; unmatched junction nucleotides: 3. The CDR3 reads CASRLDREAFF. Written as DNA, the CDR3 is TGTGCCAGCAGATTGGACAGGGAAGCTTTCTTT.

The chain has TRBV5-6 and TRBJ2-3; 10 nucleotides match TRBD1. The CDR3 length is 14 residues. Germline V lookup: CDR1 SGHDT, CDR2 YYEEEE. V dropped 4 bases and J dropped 7; count of bases not matched to a gene: 6. This chain's CDR3 is CASSTDRGLNTQYF. For the CDR3, the DNA is TGTGCCAGCAGCACGGACAGGGGGTTGAATACGCAGTATTTT.

The chain carries TRBV11-3 and TRBJ2-7, with a weak D call TRBD2 (5 bases). Germline CDR1 and CDR2: SGHNT and YENEEA. The CDR3 runs to 16 residues. V was cut by 4 bases and J by 6 bases, with 22 bases left in between. CDR3 protein: CASSSTSYGVPSEQYF. The CDR3 DNA sequence: TGTGCCAGCAGCTCCACCTCTTACGGGGTCCCTTCCGAGCAGTACTTC. Looking up the rest from reference TRBV11-3 and TRBJ2-7 gives the full variable domain: EAGVVQSPRYKIIEKKQPVAFWCNPISGHNTLYWYLQNLGQGPELLIRYENEEAVDDSQLPKDRFSAERLKGVDSTLKIQPAELGDSAVYLCASSSTSYGVPSEQYFGPGTRLTVT.

The genes are TRBV27 and TRBJ2-7; D not resolved. This CDR3 has 13 residues. From germline, CDR1 is MNHEY and CDR2 SMNVEV (reference sequence). Trimming removed 6 bases at V and 3 bases at J, with 12 bases between. The CDR3 DNA is TGTGCCAGCAGCCGAATGGACGGCTACGAGCAGTACTTC. Translating it yields CASSRMDGYEQYF.

This clone was seen once. CDR3 sequence: CASSPWAGDSPLHF. CDR3 nucleotide sequence: TGTGCCAGCAGCCCTTGGGCGGGGGATTCACCCCTCCACTTT. V is TRBV7-9 and J is TRBJ1-6, with D maybe TRBD1 (5 bases). V shed 5 bases and J shed 8 bases, with 13 bases lying between them. There are 14 residues in the CDR3. Germline CDR1 and CDR2: SEHNR and FQNEAQ (reference sequence).

Note on this clone: Other DNA sequences in the sample encode the same CDR3. V is TRBV27 and J is TRBJ2-7, with D unresolved. Germline V gene sequence: CDR1 MNHEY, CDR2 SMNVEV (reference sequence). V lost 0 bases and J 4 bases, leaving 10 bases between the germline ends. This CDR3 is built from 14 residues. The CDR3 DNA follows: TGTGCCAGCAGTTTATCAGGGCGAACTTACGAGCAGTACTTC. Its translation is CASSLSGRTYEQYF.

J is TRBJ2-5 and V is TRBV3-1 (or the pseudogene TRBV3-2), with D tentatively TRBD2 (6 bases). CDR3 length equals 13 residues. The germline CDR1 and CDR2 sequences are LGHDT and YNNKEL (reference sequence). The V end was cut by 11 bases, the J end by 1 base, with 14 bases between. CDR3: CAVGASVQETQYF. The CDR3 nucleotides read TGTGCCGTTGGGGCTAGCGTCCAAGAGACCCAGTACTTC.

The J gene is TRBJ1-2, the V gene TRBV12-3 or TRBV12-4, with D possibly being TRBD1 (5 bases). This CDR3 comprises 13 residues. V dropped 3 bases and J dropped 7 bases, with 12 bases sitting between them. Here the CDR3 DNA reads TGTGCCAGCAGTTTGGGGGGTCCGTTTGGCTACACCTTC. Encoded protein: CASSLGGPFGYTF.

This clone was counted a single time. V is TRBV5-6 and J is TRBJ1-1, with D tentatively TRBD1 (6 bases). The CDR3 runs to 14 residues. CDR1 is SGHDT and CDR2 is YYEEEE in the germline V gene. V was trimmed by 2 bases and J by 5 bases, leaving 13 bases between them. Written as DNA, the CDR3 is TGTGCCAGCAGCTTACCCGGACAGACGACTGAAGCTTTCTTT. Translating it yields CASSLPGQTTEAFF.

The J gene is TRBJ2-5, the V gene TRBV14; possibly TRBD2 for D (5 bases). Deletions cut 4 bases from V and 9 bases from J, with 21 bases between. The germline V gene has CDR1 SGHDN and CDR2 FVKESK. The CDR3 totals 15 residues. CDR3: CASSRMRPGSVAQYF. In DNA, the CDR3 is TGTGCCAGCAGCCGAATGCGACCGGGGTCGGTGGCCCAGTACTTC.

The chain links TRBV6-6 to TRBJ1-2; no reliable D call. CDR1 is MNHNY and CDR2 is SVGAGI in the germline V gene (reference sequence). The ends were cut back, 9 bases at V and 0 bases at J, with 11 bases in the middle. The CDR3 contains 13 residues. Written as DNA, the CDR3 is TGTGCCAGTGATCTAGGTGCTAACTATGGCTACACCTTC. This gives the protein CASDLGANYGYTF.

The chain employs TRBV5-6 and TRBJ2-1; 10 bases agree with TRBD2. Unmatched junction bases numbered 3, after V lost 0 bases and J lost 3 bases. This CDR3 is built from 16 residues. Germline-derived CDR1 and CDR2 are SGHDT and YYEEEE. The CDR3 spells CASSLDLAGVYNEQFF. The CDR3 nucleotides are TGTGCCAGCAGCTTGGACCTAGCGGGGGTCTACAATGAGCAGTTCTTC.

The V gene is TRBV28, the J gene TRBJ2-1; D may match TRBD1 or TRBD2 (6 bases each). The germline V gene has CDR1 MDHEN and CDR2 SYDVKM. The CDR3 is made up of 16 amino acids. Trimming shortened V by 5 bases and J by 7 bases, and 21 bases separated the two germline ends. CDR3 nucleotide sequence: TGTGCCAGCAGTCCGCTTATGGGGGGCCGTGGGAATGAGCAGTTCTTC. This gives the protein CASSPLMGGRGNEQFF. Together with reference TRBV28 and TRBJ2-1, the CDR3 gives the full variable domain: DVKVTQSSRYLVKRTGEKVFLECVQDMDHENMFWYRQDPGLGLRLIYFSYDVKMKEKGDIPEGYSVSREKKERFSLILESASTNQTSMYLCASSPLMGGRGNEQFFGPGTRLTVL.

The gene calls are TRBV5-6 and TRBJ2-1; D is perhaps TRBD1 or TRBD2 (5 bases each). In germline, CDR1 is SGHDT, CDR2 YYEEEE. CDR3 length: 16 residues. V lost 0 bases and J 4 bases, leaving 14 bases between the germline ends. CDR3 nucleotides: TGTGCCAGCAGCTTGGTTAGGGACGGCCTATACAATGAGCAGTTCTTC. Translating it yields CASSLVRDGLYNEQFF. Drawing the rest from reference TRBV5-6 and TRBJ2-1, the complete variable domain is DAGVTQSPTHLIKTRGQQVTLRCSPKSGHDTVSWYQQALGQGPQFIFQYYEEEERQRGNFPDRFSGHQFPNYSSELNVNALLLGDSALYLCASSLVRDGLYNEQFFGPGTRLTVL.

V gene TRBV28 combines with J gene TRBJ2-3; D is unresolved. The CDR3 is 14 amino acids. Trimming pared 2 bases from V and 4 bases from J, leaving 10 bases between. Germline CDR1 is MDHEN and CDR2 is SYDVKM. The CDR3 reads CASSLRGRADTQYF. Here the CDR3 DNA reads TGTGCCAGCAGTTTACGTGGGCGCGCAGATACGCAGTATTTT.

The chain employs TRBV7-9 and TRBJ1-4; D gene ambiguous. The CDR3 has 13 residues. The germline gives CDR1 SEHNR, CDR2 FQNEAQ (reference sequence). V lost 6 bases, J lost 0 bases, and 5 bases lay in between. CDR3 in DNA: TGTGCCAGCAGTACCCCAACTAATGAAAAACTGTTTTTT. Encoded protein: CASSTPTNEKLFF.

The rearrangement links TRBV7-2 to TRBJ2-1, with 7 bases lining up with TRBD1. The V and J ends lost 1 base and 2 bases, in that order; junction bases with no gene match: 5. Germline CDR1 is SGHTA and CDR2 is FQGNSA. The CDR3 runs 16 residues. The CDR3 sequence: CASSLDLQGPYNEQFF. In DNA, the CDR3 is TGTGCCAGCAGCTTAGATCTACAGGGGCCCTACAATGAGCAGTTCTTC.

This chain uses TRBV4-3 with TRBJ2-6; 9 bases agree with TRBD1. In germline, CDR1 is LGHNA, CDR2 YSLEER. The trim removed 0 bases at V and 3 bases at J, leaving 12 bases unmatched. The CDR3 loop spans 20 amino acids. The CDR3 nucleotides are TGCGCCAGCAGCCAAGAAATTCCCCGGGACAGGGTATTTGGGGCCAACGTCCTGACTTTC. The encoded protein is CASSQEIPRDRVFGANVLTF.